These T cell receptor beta chains were read from a single sample in a study of T cells after yellow fever vaccination. TCRdb redid the calling of the 5' RACE reads with MiXCR, one entry per CDR3 protein. The sample consists of about 45,000 distinct CDR3 sequences, about 7% of them appearing once. The specimen was CD8+ T cells not binding an NS4B(214-222) dextramer, sorted from PBMCs, collected 45 days after the yellow fever booster vaccination. These TCRs come from a young man who received the YFV17D yellow fever vaccine. CDR3s include the opening cysteine and the closing phenylalanine or tryptophan. The order of the fields is V gene, clone size, J gene, CDR3 protein. Clone size is stated in some rows and not others, as once, few, many or a class when expanded.

>TRBV2|many|TRBJ2-3
CASLEGGADTQYF
>TRBV7-2|-|TRBJ2-2
CASSLGVGGRGSGELFF
>TRBV20-1|-|TRBJ2-1
CSAREAWRSRRGSYNEQFF
>TRBV5-1|many|TRBJ2-7
CASSLAYGSYEQYF
>TRBV2|many|TRBJ2-4
CASSEVGVGNIQYF
>TRBV20-1|many|TRBJ1-1
CSARRIGDTEAFF
>TRBV11-2|many|TRBJ2-3
CASSHGPAGDTQYF
>TRBV18|few|TRBJ2-2
CASSPIGIGRLNTGELFF
>TRBV6-2/TRBV6-3|-|TRBJ2-7
CASSDPGTGFHEQYF
>TRBV27|many|TRBJ2-3
CASKVGGGIDTQYF
>TRBV9|many|TRBJ1-2
CASSIRDRDLYGYTF
>TRBV4-1|many|TRBJ2-5
CASSPLFVAREQETQYF
>TRBV6-1|many|TRBJ2-1
CASTPADTGYYNEQFF
>TRBV29-1|many|TRBJ1-1
CSVGEITF
>TRBV12-3/TRBV12-4|few|TRBJ2-1
CASSFPLLSKNLNEQFF
>TRBV19|many|TRBJ2-2
CASTVGWNTGELFF
>TRBV7-2|many|TRBJ2-7
CASSLPSAAYEQYF
>TRBV7-9|many|TRBJ2-5
CASSLLGQAVQETQYF
>TRBV7-9|many|TRBJ1-3
CASSSTQYSGNTIYF
>TRBV4-3|few|TRBJ2-3
CASSQEGRGPDTQYF
>TRBV6-1|many|TRBJ2-1
CASGQGVLNEQFF
>TRBV15|many|TRBJ1-2
CATSTLPLQGGYTF
>TRBV7-6|-|TRBJ1-5
CASSLSGSFRNQPQHF
>TRBV20-1|-|TRBJ2-2
CSAIHPPTSGKAGELFF
>TRBV5-5|many|TRBJ2-3
CASSFAGDSTDTQYF
>TRBV27|-|TRBJ2-3
CASSLIQLGATDTQYF
>TRBV6-5|many|TRBJ2-1
CASSPGQSYNEQFF
>TRBV15|many|TRBJ1-2
CATSRDSPEYGYTF
>TRBV11-2|many|TRBJ2-7
CASSYSGDSSYEQYF
>TRBV7-7|-|TRBJ1-1
CASSPRTGTEAFF
>TRBV20-1|many|TRBJ2-4
CSAHKNIQYF
>TRBV20-1|few|TRBJ2-7
CSARWSYEQYF
>TRBV28|many|TRBJ2-3
CASSDRTSGPNGILDTQYF
>TRBV27|medium-sized|TRBJ2-1
CASSTSGRNEQFF
>TRBV9|many|TRBJ2-1
CASSTGTSAGNEQFF
>TRBV5-4|few|TRBJ2-7
CASSYETHEQYF